This T cell receptor (beta chain) was profiled in a study of blood T cell repertoires in COVID-19. Across the whole study: PBMCs, B-cell-depleted T cells, or T cells provided the cDNA or gDNA that made up the material.

Germline V gene data show CDR1 as MNHEY and CDR2 as SMNVEV (reference sequence). This CDR3 has 15 residues. The V and J ends lost 5 bases and 0 bases respectively, with 14 bases between them. Individuals drawn from 20 to 25 US areas were about 18 to 100 years old. Per the original methods: By means of reference gene primer amplification, nucleated cell counts were estimated. Assay: immunoSEQ multiplex PCR; the TCRdb copy retains only in-frame clones and omits some. V and J calls and clone size are copied from that table; D and trimming were computed from the DNA. The sample consists of just over 300,000 clones, almost 90% of them appearing once.

This rearrangement joins TRBV27 to TRBJ2-7; D is possibly TRBD1 (6 bases). This sequence was found in a woman aged 18 to 35 with acute COVID-19. Sequenced: PBMCs or T cells enriched from blood (not recorded which). DNA for the CDR3: TGTGCCAGCAGTCCTCTAAACAGGGCCTCCTACGAGCAGTACTTC. It specifies CASSPLNRASYEQYF.